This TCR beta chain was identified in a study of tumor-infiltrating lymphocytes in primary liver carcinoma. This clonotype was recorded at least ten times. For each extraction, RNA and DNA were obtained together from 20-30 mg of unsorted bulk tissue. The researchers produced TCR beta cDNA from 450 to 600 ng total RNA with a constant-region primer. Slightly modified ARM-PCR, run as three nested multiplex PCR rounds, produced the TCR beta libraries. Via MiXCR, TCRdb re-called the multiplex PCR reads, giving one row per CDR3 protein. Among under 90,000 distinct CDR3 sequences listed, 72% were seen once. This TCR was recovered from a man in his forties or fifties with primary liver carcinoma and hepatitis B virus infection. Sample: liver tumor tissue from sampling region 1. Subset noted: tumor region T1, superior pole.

This CDR3 reads CSVDEQFF. In nucleotides, the CDR3 is TGCAGCGTTGATGAGCAGTTCTTC. V and J are TRBV29-1 and TRBJ2-1; unclear D gene. Trimming took off 3 bases at V and 9 bases at J, with 0 bases between the two ends. The CDR3 is made up of 8 amino acids. The germline gives CDR1 SQVTM, CDR2 ANQGSEA.